Listed below are T cell receptor beta chains from one sample, sequenced in a study of regulatory T cells in long-lasting Graves disease. Each CDR3 protein is one row after TCRdb ran MiXCR on the multiplex PCR reads. The sample has some 440,000 distinct CDR3 sequences; less than 25% are singletons. The starting material was peripheral blood mononuclear cells (PBMCs), obtained when the disease was refractory, from a patient treated with antithyroid drugs. The receptors here all came from a female donor with Graves disease. The CDR3 runs from the conserved cysteine through the conserved F or W. The D gene is left open where the match is weak. A clone size is listed for some rows: how often the clone was seen (once, few, many), or a class if it is expanded.

v_gene: TRBV7-6; abundance: -; j_gene: TRBJ2-2; d_gene: -; CDR3nt: TGTGCCAGCAGCTTAGGGCGAACGAACACCGGGGAGCTGTTTTTT; CDR3aa: CASSLGRTNTGELFF
v_gene: TRBV11-2; abundance: many; j_gene: TRBJ2-7; d_gene: TRBD2; CDR3nt: TGTGCCAGCAGCCCCGAGACTAGCGGGAGAAGTTCCTACGAGCAGTACTTC; CDR3aa: CASSPETSGRSSYEQYF
v_gene: TRBV29-1; abundance: few; j_gene: TRBJ1-1; d_gene: -; CDR3nt: TGCAGCGTTGGGCAGGGATGGAACACTGAAGCTTTCTTT; CDR3aa: CSVGQGWNTEAFF
v_gene: TRBV12-3/TRBV12-4; abundance: many; j_gene: TRBJ1-6; d_gene: TRBD1; CDR3nt: TGTGCCAGCAGCTCTGGACAGGGCCGACCCTTGGACTCACCCCTCCACTTT; CDR3aa: CASSSGQGRPLDSPLHF
v_gene: TRBV30; abundance: -; j_gene: TRBJ1-1; d_gene: -; CDR3nt: TGTGCCTGGAGTCGCCAGAACACTGAAGCTTTCTTT; CDR3aa: CAWSRQNTEAFF
v_gene: TRBV15; abundance: -; j_gene: TRBJ2-7; d_gene: -; CDR3nt: TGTGCCACCAGCAGAGATCCCCCAGGGTCGAGCTCCTACGAGCAGTACTTC; CDR3aa: CATSRDPPGSSSYEQYF
v_gene: TRBV28; abundance: many; j_gene: TRBJ1-6; d_gene: TRBD1; CDR3nt: TGTGCCAGCAGTTTATCGGAAGGGGGCAATTCACCCCTCCACTTT; CDR3aa: CASSLSEGGNSPLHF
v_gene: TRBV6-1; abundance: -; j_gene: TRBJ2-1; d_gene: -; CDR3nt: TGTGCCAGCAGTGGGTGGGTATCCTACAATGAGCAGTTCTTC; CDR3aa: CASSGWVSYNEQFF
v_gene: TRBV6-2/TRBV6-3; abundance: many; j_gene: TRBJ1-2; d_gene: TRBD1; CDR3nt: TGTGCCAGCAGGGACAGGGTCAGAGGCTACACCTTC; CDR3aa: CASRDRVRGYTF
v_gene: TRBV11-2; abundance: few; j_gene: TRBJ1-1; d_gene: -; CDR3nt: TGTGCCAGCAGCTTAGGACCGAGGTGGGGAGCTTTCTTT; CDR3aa: CASSLGPRWGAFF
v_gene: TRBV28; abundance: many; j_gene: TRBJ2-7; d_gene: -; CDR3nt: TGTGCCACCGCAGAGCGGGTACACTACGAGCAGTACTTC; CDR3aa: CATAERVHYEQYF
v_gene: TRBV19; abundance: few; j_gene: TRBJ1-4; d_gene: TRBD1; CDR3nt: TGTGCCAGTAGTATTCCGAGGGGGCCTCATGAAAAACTGTTTTTT; CDR3aa: CASSIPRGPHEKLFF
v_gene: TRBV6-2/TRBV6-3; abundance: many; j_gene: TRBJ1-1; d_gene: TRBD1; CDR3nt: TGTGCCAGCAACCGGGACAGGGCTACCACTGAAGCTTTCTTT; CDR3aa: CASNRDRATTEAFF
v_gene: TRBV6-1; abundance: many; j_gene: TRBJ1-2; d_gene: -; CDR3nt: TGTGCCAGCAGAAAACAGAGACCCAGCTATGGCTACACCTTC; CDR3aa: CASRKQRPSYGYTF
v_gene: TRBV4-1; abundance: -; j_gene: TRBJ2-3; d_gene: -; CDR3nt: TGCGCCAGCAGCCACCGTTTAACGGAGGCAGATACGCAGTATTTT; CDR3aa: CASSHRLTEADTQYF
v_gene: TRBV28; abundance: many; j_gene: TRBJ2-7; d_gene: TRBD2; CDR3nt: TGTGCCAGCAGTTCTCGGGACTACTCATACGAGCAGTACTTC; CDR3aa: CASSSRDYSYEQYF
v_gene: TRBV28; abundance: few; j_gene: TRBJ2-7; d_gene: TRBD1; CDR3nt: TGTGCCAGCGAACAGGGGGTAACTCTAATCCCCTACGAGCAGTACTTC; CDR3aa: CASEQGVTLIPYEQYF
v_gene: TRBV12-3/TRBV12-4; abundance: -; j_gene: TRBJ2-1; d_gene: TRBD2; CDR3nt: TGTGCCAGCAAGCGGGAGGGCCCCTACAATGAGCAGTTCTTC; CDR3aa: CASKREGPYNEQFF
v_gene: TRBV7-9; abundance: -; j_gene: TRBJ1-2; d_gene: -; CDR3nt: TGTGCCAGCAGCTTAGAAGGTGCGTCGGGGGTAAACTATGGCTACACCTTC; CDR3aa: CASSLEGASGVNYGYTF
v_gene: TRBV27; abundance: -; j_gene: TRBJ2-2; d_gene: TRBD1; CDR3nt: TGTGCCAGCAGTCCAAGGGACAGATACATTACCGGGGAGCTGTTTTTT; CDR3aa: CASSPRDRYITGELFF
v_gene: TRBV28; abundance: -; j_gene: TRBJ2-3; d_gene: TRBD2; CDR3nt: TGTGCCAGCAGCCTGAGCGGGAGGGCCGGAGGTACGCAGTATTTT; CDR3aa: CASSLSGRAGGTQYF
v_gene: TRBV7-2; abundance: -; j_gene: TRBJ2-3; d_gene: -; CDR3nt: TGTGCCAGCAGCTCCTCGGCGGTCCTTGGAGGGGATACGCAGTATTTT; CDR3aa: CASSSSAVLGGDTQYF
v_gene: TRBV7-9; abundance: many; j_gene: TRBJ2-6; d_gene: -; CDR3nt: TGTGCCAGCAGCTTAAGCCGAAAACCTGAACTGACTGGGGCCAACGTCCTGACTTTC; CDR3aa: CASSLSRKPELTGANVLTF
v_gene: TRBV6-2/TRBV6-3; abundance: many; j_gene: TRBJ2-7; d_gene: TRBD2; CDR3nt: TGTGCCAGCAGTTACTCGGGCGGGAGGTCGTACGAGCAGTACTTC; CDR3aa: CASSYSGGRSYEQYF
v_gene: TRBV11-2; abundance: many; j_gene: TRBJ2-7; d_gene: TRBD1; CDR3nt: TGTGCCAGCAGCACCGACAGGGTTCTCGGCGAGCAGTACTTC; CDR3aa: CASSTDRVLGEQYF
v_gene: TRBV27; abundance: many; j_gene: TRBJ2-5; d_gene: -; CDR3nt: TGTGCCAGCAGTTCCTCGGGGGACTACCAAGAGACCCAGTACTTC; CDR3aa: CASSSSGDYQETQYF
v_gene: TRBV20-1; abundance: -; j_gene: TRBJ2-7; d_gene: -; CDR3nt: TGCAGTGCTGGGGCTACCAGCTCCTACGAGCAGTACTTC; CDR3aa: CSAGATSSYEQYF
v_gene: TRBV7-2; abundance: many; j_gene: TRBJ2-7; d_gene: -; CDR3nt: TGTGCCAGCAGCTTAGTCTCAGGTTGGAGCGAGCAGTACTTC; CDR3aa: CASSLVSGWSEQYF
v_gene: TRBV5-1; abundance: few; j_gene: TRBJ1-4; d_gene: -; CDR3nt: TGCGCCAGCAGCCTAACACGTTCAGCTGAAAAACTGTTTTTT; CDR3aa: CASSLTRSAEKLFF
v_gene: TRBV4-2; abundance: few; j_gene: TRBJ2-5; d_gene: TRBD2; CDR3nt: TGTGCCAGCAGCCAAGATCCGGCGGGAGTCTTAGAGACCCAGTACTTC; CDR3aa: CASSQDPAGVLETQYF
v_gene: TRBV27; abundance: many; j_gene: TRBJ2-5; d_gene: -; CDR3nt: TGTGCCAGCAGTTTGGGACGGCTCCAGAGGGCCCAGTACTTC; CDR3aa: CASSLGRLQRAQYF
v_gene: TRBV28; abundance: -; j_gene: TRBJ1-4; d_gene: TRBD1; CDR3nt: TGTGCCAGCAGTAGCGGGACAGAGAATGAAAAACTGTTTTTT; CDR3aa: CASSSGTENEKLFF
v_gene: TRBV4-3; abundance: few; j_gene: TRBJ2-7; d_gene: -; CDR3nt: TGCGCCAGCAGCCAAGACCCTACCCCGGGGGCCGAGCAGTACTTC; CDR3aa: CASSQDPTPGAEQYF
v_gene: TRBV2; abundance: -; j_gene: TRBJ2-1; d_gene: -; CDR3nt: TGTGCCAGCAGTTCCCCGGGACACAATGAGCAGTTCTTC; CDR3aa: CASSSPGHNEQFF
v_gene: TRBV13; abundance: many; j_gene: TRBJ2-7; d_gene: -; CDR3nt: TGTGCCAGCAGCGCCCGACAGAACTTATACGAGCAGTACTTC; CDR3aa: CASSARQNLYEQYF
v_gene: TRBV6-2/TRBV6-3; abundance: -; j_gene: TRBJ1-1; d_gene: TRBD1; CDR3nt: TGTGCCAGCAGTTACCCACAGGGGGGGAACACTGAAGCTTTCTTT; CDR3aa: CASSYPQGGNTEAFF
v_gene: TRBV5-5; abundance: few; j_gene: TRBJ1-3; d_gene: -; CDR3nt: TGTGCCAGCAGCTTGTACGGCGACTCTGGAAACACCATATATTTT; CDR3aa: CASSLYGDSGNTIYF
v_gene: TRBV6-1; abundance: many; j_gene: TRBJ1-1; d_gene: -; CDR3nt: TGTGCCAGCAGAAGCGAGGGGGGAGTCACTGAAGCTTTCTTT; CDR3aa: CASRSEGGVTEAFF
v_gene: TRBV12-3/TRBV12-4; abundance: many; j_gene: TRBJ2-7; d_gene: -; CDR3nt: TGTGCCAGCAGAAAGACGGGGCGCGAGCAGTACTTC; CDR3aa: CASRKTGREQYF
v_gene: TRBV6-5; abundance: -; j_gene: TRBJ1-5; d_gene: -; CDR3nt: TGTGCCAGCAGTTACGGCAGGGATTACAACCAGCCCCAGCATTTT; CDR3aa: CASSYGRDYNQPQHF
v_gene: TRBV28; abundance: many; j_gene: TRBJ2-2; d_gene: -; CDR3nt: TGTGCCAGCAGGGCCCGGGGCGGGGAGCTGTTTTTT; CDR3aa: CASRARGGELFF
v_gene: TRBV19; abundance: few; j_gene: TRBJ2-7; d_gene: -; CDR3nt: TGTGCCAGTAGGCGCTCTGCCGGCTACGAGCAGTACTTC; CDR3aa: CASRRSAGYEQYF
v_gene: TRBV2; abundance: many; j_gene: TRBJ2-7; d_gene: -; CDR3nt: TGTGCCAGCAGTGTGCGGCTGTTTGAGGGCGAGCAGTACTTC; CDR3aa: CASSVRLFEGEQYF
v_gene: TRBV28; abundance: many; j_gene: TRBJ1-5; d_gene: -; CDR3nt: TGTGCCAGCAGTTTAGGGGTTCGCAATCAGCCCCAGCATTTT; CDR3aa: CASSLGVRNQPQHF
v_gene: TRBV7-9; abundance: many; j_gene: TRBJ2-7; d_gene: -; CDR3nt: TGTGCCAGCAGCTTAGGGGCAGTTACAACCTACGAGCAGTACTTC; CDR3aa: CASSLGAVTTYEQYF
v_gene: TRBV7-2; abundance: few; j_gene: TRBJ2-3; d_gene: TRBD2; CDR3nt: TGTGCCAGCAGCTTAGCGCGAATGCATAGCGGGAGGCGGACAGATACGCAGTATTTT; CDR3aa: CASSLARMHSGRRTDTQYF
v_gene: TRBV10-3; abundance: many; j_gene: TRBJ2-7; d_gene: -; CDR3nt: TGTGCCATCAGTATGGGGAGCCTGGGGGAGCAGTACTTC; CDR3aa: CAISMGSLGEQYF
v_gene: TRBV7-2; abundance: many; j_gene: TRBJ2-4; d_gene: -; CDR3nt: TGTGCCAGCAGCTTACGGCGTCTGGGAAACATTCAGTACTTC; CDR3aa: CASSLRRLGNIQYF